These 23 T cell receptor beta chains were all obtained from the same sample, sequenced in a study of blood T cell repertoires in COVID-19. The table came from immunoSEQ multiplex PCR; TCRdb's copy has only in-frame clones and leaves some out. The profile covers some 120,000 clones, with over 80% appearing a single time and 2% to 2.5% taken by the ten largest. The sequenced sample was peripheral blood. These receptors all come from a man aged 30 to 45 with acute or convalescent COVID-19.

J is TRBJ1-5 and V is TRBV19, with D possibly being TRBD1 (5 bases). Between the trimmed V and J ends, which lost 3 bases and 4 bases, there was a span of 10 bases. This CDR3 has 14 residues. Germline assignment: CDR1 LNHDA and CDR2 SQIVND (reference sequence). The CDR3 loop is CASSIGGWNQPQHF. In DNA form, the CDR3 reads TGTGCCAGTAGTATTGGGGGGTGGAATCAGCCCCAGCATTTT.

The chain uses TRBV5-8 and TRBJ2-6, with TRBD1 matching 7 bases. Germline V gene data show CDR1 as SGHTS and CDR2 as YDEGEE. The V segment lost 3 bases and the J segment 0 bases; nucleotides outside the gene matches: 3. The CDR3 is 16 amino acids. CDR3 nucleotides: TGTGCCAGCAGCTCGGACAGGAGCTCTGGGGCCAACGTCCTGACTTTC. It encodes CASSSDRSSGANVLTF. The whole variable domain, remainder taken from reference TRBV5-8 and TRBJ2-6, is EAGVTQSPTHLIKTRGQQATLRCSPISGHTSVYWYQQALGLGLQFLLWYDEGEERNRGNFPPRFSGRQFPNYSSELNVNALELEDSALYLCASSSDRSSGANVLTFGAGSRLTVL.

The chain uses TRBV19 and TRBJ2-1; D is perhaps TRBD2 (6 bases). The CDR3 runs 15 residues. The V end lost 6 bases, the J end lost 4 bases, and 16 bases lay between the germline ends. Germline V lookup: CDR1 LNHDA, CDR2 SQIVND (reference sequence). The chain's CDR3 is CASSGRSGGYNEQFF. The CDR3 DNA sequence: TGTGCCAGTAGCGGTAGAAGCGGAGGGTACAATGAGCAGTTCTTC.

The V call is TRBV10-3, the J call TRBJ2-1, with 7 nucleotides matching TRBD2. With V trimmed by 8 bases and J by 7 bases, 14 bases remained unmatched. The CDR3 spans 15 residues. Germline lookup yields CDR1 ENHRY and CDR2 SYGVKD. CDR3 nucleotides: TGTGCCATCCGGGCGAACGTTGGGGGAGGGAATGAGCAGTTCTTC. Translated: CAIRANVGGGNEQFF.

The rearrangement links TRBV9 to TRBJ2-5, with D possibly TRBD1 on 6 matching bases. The V gene's germline CDR1 is SGDLS and CDR2 YYNGEE. This CDR3 contains 14 residues. V lost 3 bases to trimming and J lost 5 bases, with 14 bases between them. The CDR3 region is CASSASTGMETQYF. CDR3 nucleotide sequence: TGTGCCAGCAGCGCCTCTACAGGGATGGAGACCCAGTACTTC. Full variable domain (remainder filled in from reference TRBV9 and TRBJ2-5): DSGVTQTPKHLITATGQRVTLRCSPRSGDLSVYWYQQSLDQGLQFLIQYYNGEERAKGNILERFSAQQFPDLHSELNLSSLELGDSALYFCASSASTGMETQYFGPGTRLLVL.

The chain recombines TRBV10-3 with TRBJ2-5, with a tentative D call TRBD1 (6 bases). Germline V lookup: CDR1 ENHRY, CDR2 SYGVKD. Trimming pared 0 bases from V and 4 bases from J, leaving 12 bases between. The CDR3 extends over 15 amino acids. Here the CDR3 reads CAISESATGTETQYF. CDR3 in DNA: TGTGCCATCAGTGAGTCGGCAACAGGGACAGAGACCCAGTACTTC.

In this sample, this clone turned up once. The J gene is TRBJ2-4, the V gene TRBV14; a possible D gene is TRBD1 (6 bases). Trimming cost V 1 base and J 9 bases, with 13 bases left between them. Germline CDR1 and CDR2: SGHDN and FVKESK. The CDR3 spans 14 residues. For the CDR3, the DNA is TGTGCCAGCAGCCAAGGGACAGCTTATAGCATTCAGTACTTC. It specifies CASSQGTAYSIQYF. Variable domain in full (rest from reference TRBV14 and TRBJ2-4): EAGVTQFPSHSVIEKGQTVTLRCDPISGHDNLYWYRRVMGKEIKFLLHFVKESKQDESGMPNNRFLAERTGGTYSTLKVQPAELEDSGVYFCASSQGTAYSIQYFGAGTRLSVL.

This clone is medium-sized. A read error may produce the germline difference seen at one junction end. The chain is built from TRBV11-2 and TRBJ2-3, with D possibly matching TRBD1 (5 bases). This CDR3 comprises 13 residues. CDR1 is SGHAT, CDR2 FQNNGV, per germline. The CDR3 DNA follows: TGTGCCAGCAGCTTAGATGGGGCCTACCCCGCGCATTTT. This codes for CASSLDGAYPAHF.

The chain links TRBV3-1 (or the pseudogene TRBV3-2) to TRBJ1-6; D gene ambiguous. The ends were cut back, 3 bases at V and 5 bases at J, with 11 bases in the middle. Germline V lookup: CDR1 LGHDT, CDR2 YNNKEL (reference sequence). The CDR3 has 15 amino acids. CDR3 DNA: TGTGCCAGCAGCCAGGACTTGAATCATAATTCACCCCTCCACTTT. It translates to CASSQDLNHNSPLHF.

The chain uses TRBV2 and TRBJ2-7; D perhaps matches TRBD2 (5 bases). V shed 1 base and J shed 3 bases, with 13 bases lying between them. Germline V gives CDR1 SNHLY, CDR2 FYNNEI. The CDR3 sequence is 15 residues long. The CDR3 here is CASSEGGIPYYEQYF. The CDR3 coding sequence is TGTGCCAGCAGTGAAGGAGGGATTCCTTACTACGAGCAGTACTTC.

V is TRBV19 and J is TRBJ1-5, with 7 nucleotides matching TRBD1. This CDR3 region has 15 residues. Trimming at V came to 9 bases and at J to 0 bases, leaving 8 bases not matched to a gene. The germline gives CDR1 LNHDA, CDR2 SQIVND (reference sequence). The CDR3 loop is CASKKTGSSNQPQHF. CDR3 DNA: TGTGCCAGCAAAAAGACAGGGTCTAGCAATCAGCCCCAGCATTTT. Full variable domain (rest looked up from reference TRBV19 and TRBJ1-5): DGGITQSPKYLFRKEGQNVTLSCEQNLNHDAMYWYRQDPGQGLRLIYYSQIVNDFQKGDIAEGYSVSREKKESFPLTVTSAQKNPTAFYLCASKKTGSSNQPQHFGDGTRLSIL.

As DNA, the CDR3 is TGTGCCAGCAGTTTTGAGAGAACTGAAGCTTTCTTT. Encoded protein: CASSFERTEAFF. The J gene is TRBJ1-1, the V gene TRBV28; no firm D call. This CDR3 region has 12 residues. Germline V gives CDR1 MDHEN, CDR2 SYDVKM. Trimming cost V 3 bases and J 5 bases, with 7 bases left between them.

The rearrangement joins TRBV30 to TRBJ2-5, with 7 bases aligning to TRBD1. V gave up 4 bases and J gave up 5 bases; unmatched junction bases: 10. The CDR3 runs to 14 residues. Germline CDR1 GTSNPN, CDR2 SVGIG (reference sequence). This CDR3 reads CAWNRGQSLETQYF. The CDR3 nucleotides are TGTGCCTGGAACAGGGGACAATCCCTGGAGACCCAGTACTTC.

The chain couples TRBV5-6 to TRBJ1-2; the D gene is possibly TRBD1 (5 bases). Germline values: CDR1 SGHDT, CDR2 YYEEEE. Trimming took 2 bases from V and 2 from J, leaving 7 bases between them. The CDR3 loop spans 13 amino acids. The CDR3 loop reads CASSLRGNYGYTF. The CDR3 DNA reads as TGTGCCAGCAGCTTACGGGGGAACTATGGCTACACCTTC. Full variable domain (rest looked up from reference TRBV5-6 and TRBJ1-2): DAGVTQSPTHLIKTRGQQVTLRCSPKSGHDTVSWYQQALGQGPQFIFQYYEEEERQRGNFPDRFSGHQFPNYSSELNVNALLLGDSALYLCASSLRGNYGYTFGSGTRLTVV.

The chain is built from TRBV7-8 and TRBJ1-4; 7 bases agree with TRBD1. Germline V gene lookup returns CDR1 SGHVS and CDR2 FQNEAQ. Trimming took 4 bases from V and 4 from J; bases not matched to a gene: 6. This CDR3 is built from 15 residues. The CDR3 sequence: CASSSGQLFNEKLFF. CDR3 in DNA: TGTGCCAGCAGCTCGGGACAGCTTTTTAATGAAAAACTGTTTTTT.

The table lists this clone with a few counts. The chain couples TRBV4-1 to TRBJ2-7; D is ambiguous. Germline-derived CDR1 and CDR2 are MGHRA and YSYEKL. CDR3 size: 14 residues. Trimming removed 4 bases from V and 2 bases from J, with 12 bases in between. The CDR3 here is CASSLSESAYEQYF. CDR3 in DNA: TGCGCCAGCAGCCTCTCGGAGTCCGCCTACGAGCAGTACTTC.

This sequence joins TRBV9 and TRBJ1-2, with D perhaps TRBD1 (5 bases). V was cut by 3 bases and J by 4 bases, with 13 bases left in between. Germline lookup yields CDR1 SGDLS and CDR2 YYNGEE. The length of the CDR3 is 14 residues. The CDR3 loop reads CASSGRLGAYGYTF. The CDR3 region has the DNA TGTGCCAGCAGCGGACGACTAGGGGCCTATGGCTACACCTTC.

The chain links TRBV20-1 to TRBJ2-7; D not resolved. The CDR3 has 11 amino acids. Germline values: CDR1 DFQATT, CDR2 SNEGSKA (reference sequence). The germline V and J ends were trimmed by 0 bases and 4 bases, with 4 bases remaining between them. CDR3 residues: CSARDQYEQYF. CDR3 nucleotides: TGCAGTGCTAGAGATCAATACGAGCAGTACTTC.

The chain combines TRBV27 with TRBJ2-3; D gene unclear. There are 15 residues in the CDR3. The germline V gene has CDR1 MNHEY and CDR2 SMNVEV (reference sequence). V lost 2 bases, J lost 1 base, and 10 bases lay in between. Here the CDR3 DNA reads TGTGCCAGCAGTTTAGTCTTCCGGGGCACAGATACGCAGTATTTT. Translated: CASSLVFRGTDTQYF.

This clone was counted only a few times. This chain joins TRBV12-5 and TRBJ1-1, with D unresolved. V lost 6 bases, J lost 8 bases, and 10 bases lay in between. Germline-derived CDR1 and CDR2 are LGHNT and FRNRAP. The CDR3 extends over 11 amino acids. Here the CDR3 reads CASGAGREAFF. CDR3 sequence (DNA): TGTGCTAGTGGGGCCGGGAGAGAAGCTTTCTTT.

The V gene is TRBV2, the J gene TRBJ1-2, with unresolved D. The ends were cut back, 8 bases at V and 8 bases at J, with 3 bases in the middle. The CDR3 sequence is 8 residues long. The germline CDR1 and CDR2 sequences are SNHLY and FYNNEI. This CDR3 reads CASGGYTF. Here the CDR3 DNA reads TGTGCCAGCGGCGGCTACACCTTC.

The rearrangement links TRBV10-3 to TRBJ1-2; D not certain. The CDR3 extends over 13 amino acids. Between the trimmed V and J ends, which lost 5 bases and 6 bases, there was a span of 13 bases. CDR1 is ENHRY, CDR2 SYGVKD, per germline. The CDR3 DNA sequence: TGTGCCATCAGTCAGGAGACGAGGGATGGCTACACCTTC. Residues: CAISQETRDGYTF.

The chain has TRBV11-2 and TRBJ1-3; D is uncertain. This CDR3 is 14 amino acids long. The V end lost 8 bases, the J end lost 2 bases, and 13 bases lay between the germline ends. The germline CDR1 and CDR2 sequences are SGHAT and FQNNGV. The CDR3 spells CASAEVAPGNTIYF. In nucleotides, the CDR3 is TGTGCCAGCGCAGAGGTAGCGCCTGGAAACACCATATATTTT. The whole variable domain, filled in from reference TRBV11-2 and TRBJ1-3, reads EAGVAQSPRYKIIEKRQSVAFWCNPISGHATLYWYQQILGQGPKLLIQFQNNGVVDDSQLPKDRFSAERLKGVDSTLKIQPAKLEDSAVYLCASAEVAPGNTIYFGEGSWLTVV.